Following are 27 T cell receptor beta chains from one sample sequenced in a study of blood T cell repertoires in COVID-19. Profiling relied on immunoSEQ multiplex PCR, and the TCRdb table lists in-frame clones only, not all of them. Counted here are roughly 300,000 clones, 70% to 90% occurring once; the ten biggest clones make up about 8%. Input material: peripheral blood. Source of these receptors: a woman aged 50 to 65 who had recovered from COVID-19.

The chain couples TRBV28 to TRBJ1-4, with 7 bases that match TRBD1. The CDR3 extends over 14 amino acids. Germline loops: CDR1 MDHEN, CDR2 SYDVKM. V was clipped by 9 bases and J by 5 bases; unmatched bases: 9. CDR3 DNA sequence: TGTGCCAGTTTACCGGGACAGACAAATGAAAAACTGTTTTTT. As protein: CASLPGQTNEKLFF. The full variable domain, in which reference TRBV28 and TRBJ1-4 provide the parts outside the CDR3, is DVKVTQSSRYLVKRTGEKVFLECVQDMDHENMFWYRQDPGLGLRLIYFSYDVKMKEKGDIPEGYSVSREKKERFSLILESASTNQTSMYLCASLPGQTNEKLFFGSGTQLSVL.

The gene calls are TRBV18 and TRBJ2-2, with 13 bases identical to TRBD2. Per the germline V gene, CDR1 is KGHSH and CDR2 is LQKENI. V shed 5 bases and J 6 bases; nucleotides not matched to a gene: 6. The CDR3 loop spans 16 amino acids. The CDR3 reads CASSSGLAGIAGELFF. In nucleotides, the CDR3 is TGTGCCAGCTCATCGGGACTAGCGGGAATCGCCGGGGAGCTGTTTTTT.

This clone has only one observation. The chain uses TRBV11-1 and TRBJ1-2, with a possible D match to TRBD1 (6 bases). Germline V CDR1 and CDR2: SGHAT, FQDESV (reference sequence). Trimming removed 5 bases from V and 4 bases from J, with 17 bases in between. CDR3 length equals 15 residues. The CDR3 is CASSLQGGVGYGYTF. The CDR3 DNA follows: TGTGCCAGCAGCCTTCAAGGGGGGGTCGGCTATGGCTACACCTTC.

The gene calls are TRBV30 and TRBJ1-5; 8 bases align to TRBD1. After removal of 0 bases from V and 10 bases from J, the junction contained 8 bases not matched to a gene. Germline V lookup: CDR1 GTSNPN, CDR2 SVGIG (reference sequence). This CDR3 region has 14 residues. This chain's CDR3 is CAWSVRGQAGPQHF. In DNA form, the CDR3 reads TGTGCCTGGAGTGTCAGGGGGCAAGCGGGCCCCCAGCATTTT.

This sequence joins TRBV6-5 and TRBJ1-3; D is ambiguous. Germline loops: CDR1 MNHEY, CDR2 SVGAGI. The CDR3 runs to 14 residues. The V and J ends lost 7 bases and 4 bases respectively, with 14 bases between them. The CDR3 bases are TGTGCCAGCAAGGACTCCCTGGGGGGAAACACCATATATTTT. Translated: CASKDSLGGNTIYF.

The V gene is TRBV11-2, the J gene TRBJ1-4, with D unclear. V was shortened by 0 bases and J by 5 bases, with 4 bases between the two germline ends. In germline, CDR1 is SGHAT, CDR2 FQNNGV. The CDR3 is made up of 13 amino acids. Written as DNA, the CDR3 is TGTGCCAGCAGCTTAGACAGGAATGAAAAACTGTTTTTT. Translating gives CASSLDRNEKLFF.

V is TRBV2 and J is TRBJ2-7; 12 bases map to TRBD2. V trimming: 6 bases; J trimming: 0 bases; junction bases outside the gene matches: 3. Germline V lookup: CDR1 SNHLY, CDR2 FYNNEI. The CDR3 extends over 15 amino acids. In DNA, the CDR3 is TGTGCCAGCAGGCAGACTAGCGGGAGCTCCTACGAGCAGTACTTC. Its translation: CASRQTSGSSYEQYF.

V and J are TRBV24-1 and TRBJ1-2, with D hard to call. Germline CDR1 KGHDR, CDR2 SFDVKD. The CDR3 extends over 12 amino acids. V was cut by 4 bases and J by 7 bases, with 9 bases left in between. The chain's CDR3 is CATSDPAGGYTF. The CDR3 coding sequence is TGTGCCACCAGTGACCCCGCAGGTGGCTACACCTTC.

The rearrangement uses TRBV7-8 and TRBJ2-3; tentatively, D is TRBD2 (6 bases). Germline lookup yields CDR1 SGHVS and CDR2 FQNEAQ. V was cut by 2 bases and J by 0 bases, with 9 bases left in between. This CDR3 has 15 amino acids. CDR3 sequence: CASSLRRASTDTQYF. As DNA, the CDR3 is TGTGCCAGCAGCTTACGGAGGGCTAGCACAGATACGCAGTATTTT.

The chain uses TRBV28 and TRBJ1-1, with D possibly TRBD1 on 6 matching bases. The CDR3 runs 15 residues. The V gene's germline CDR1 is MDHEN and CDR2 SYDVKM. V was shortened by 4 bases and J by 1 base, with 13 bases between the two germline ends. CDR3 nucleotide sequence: TGTGCCAGCAGTTCCCCAGGGGTGCAGAACACTGAAGCTTTCTTT. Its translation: CASSSPGVQNTEAFF.

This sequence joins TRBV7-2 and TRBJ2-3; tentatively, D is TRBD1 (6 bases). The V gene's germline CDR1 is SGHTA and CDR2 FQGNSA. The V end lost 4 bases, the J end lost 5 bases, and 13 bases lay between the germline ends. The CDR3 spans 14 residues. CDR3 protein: CASSSSRGGDTQYF. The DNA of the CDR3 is TGTGCCAGCAGCTCCTCTAGAGGGGGAGATACGCAGTATTTT. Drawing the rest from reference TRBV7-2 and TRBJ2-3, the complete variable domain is GAGVSQSPSNKVTEKGKDVELRCDPISGHTALYWYRQSLGQGLEFLIYFQGNSAPDKSGLPSDRFSAERTGGSVSTLTIQRTQQEDSAVYLCASSSSRGGDTQYFGPGTRLTVL.

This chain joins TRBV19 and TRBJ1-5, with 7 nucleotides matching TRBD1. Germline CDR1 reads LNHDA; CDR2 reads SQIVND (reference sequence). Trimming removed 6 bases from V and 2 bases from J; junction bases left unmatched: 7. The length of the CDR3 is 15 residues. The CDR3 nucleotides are TGTGCCAGTAGGCCTACAGGGGTCGGCAATCAGCCCCAGCATTTT. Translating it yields CASRPTGVGNQPQHF.

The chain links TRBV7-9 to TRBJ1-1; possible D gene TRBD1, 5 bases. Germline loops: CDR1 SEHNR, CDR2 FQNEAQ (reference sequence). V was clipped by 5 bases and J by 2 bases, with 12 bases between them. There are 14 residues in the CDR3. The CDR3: CASSPLGGNTEAFF. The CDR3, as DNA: TGTGCCAGCAGCCCCCTCGGGGGAAACACTGAAGCTTTCTTT.

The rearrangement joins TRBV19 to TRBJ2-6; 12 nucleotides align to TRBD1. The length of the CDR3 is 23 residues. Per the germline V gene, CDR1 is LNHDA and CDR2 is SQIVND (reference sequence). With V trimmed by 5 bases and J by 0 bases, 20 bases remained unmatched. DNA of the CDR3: TGTGCCAGTAGTCTGTTCCGGGATGGGGGACAGGGGGCTTCTTACTCTGGGGCCAACGTCCTGACTTTC. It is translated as CASSLFRDGGQGASYSGANVLTF.

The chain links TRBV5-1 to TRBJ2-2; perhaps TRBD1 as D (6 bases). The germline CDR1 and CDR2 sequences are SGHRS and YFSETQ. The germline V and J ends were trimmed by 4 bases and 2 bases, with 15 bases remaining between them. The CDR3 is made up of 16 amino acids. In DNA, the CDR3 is TGCGCCAGCAGCCCCAACAGGGATCCCAACACCGGGGAGCTGTTTTTT. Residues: CASSPNRDPNTGELFF.

In nucleotides, the CDR3 is TGTGCCAGTAGTAGGGTGGGGCGTGGGACTGAAGCTTTCTTT. Protein sequence: CASSRVGRGTEAFF. V gene TRBV19 combines with J gene TRBJ1-1; D may be TRBD1 (5 bases). The length of the CDR3 is 14 residues. The V gene's germline CDR1 is LNHDA and CDR2 SQIVND (reference sequence). V lost 4 bases and J lost 5, with 14 bases in between.

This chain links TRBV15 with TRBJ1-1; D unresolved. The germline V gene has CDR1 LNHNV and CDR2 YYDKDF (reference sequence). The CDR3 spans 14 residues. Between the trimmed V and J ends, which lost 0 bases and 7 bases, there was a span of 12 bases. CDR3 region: CATSRDIVPVEAFF. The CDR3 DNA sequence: TGTGCCACCAGCAGAGATATAGTCCCGGTTGAAGCTTTCTTT.

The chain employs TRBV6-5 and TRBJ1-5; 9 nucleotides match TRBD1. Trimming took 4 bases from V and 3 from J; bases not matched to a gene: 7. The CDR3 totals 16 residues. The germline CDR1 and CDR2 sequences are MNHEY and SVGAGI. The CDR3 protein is CASSSSGTGYNQPQHF. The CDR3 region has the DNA TGTGCCAGCAGTTCTTCCGGGACAGGGTACAATCAGCCCCAGCATTTT.

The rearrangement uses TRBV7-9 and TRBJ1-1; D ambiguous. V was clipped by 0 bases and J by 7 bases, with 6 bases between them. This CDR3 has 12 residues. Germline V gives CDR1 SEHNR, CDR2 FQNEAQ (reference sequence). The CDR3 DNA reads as TGTGCCAGCAGCTTAGCGGCATTTGAAGCTTTCTTT. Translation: CASSLAAFEAFF.

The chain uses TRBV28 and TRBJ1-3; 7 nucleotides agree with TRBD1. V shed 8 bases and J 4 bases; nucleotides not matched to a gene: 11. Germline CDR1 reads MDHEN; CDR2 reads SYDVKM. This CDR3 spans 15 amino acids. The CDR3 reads CASERTGVKGNTIYF. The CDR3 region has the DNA TGTGCCAGCGAACGTACAGGGGTAAAGGGAAACACCATATATTTT.

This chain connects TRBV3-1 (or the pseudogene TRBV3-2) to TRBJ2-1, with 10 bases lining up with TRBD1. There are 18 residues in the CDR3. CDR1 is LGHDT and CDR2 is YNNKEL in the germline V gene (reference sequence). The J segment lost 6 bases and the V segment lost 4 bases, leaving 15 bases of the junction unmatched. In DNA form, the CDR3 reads TGTGCCAGCAGCCTCTCGGGGTCCTTACGGACAGGGGGCAATGAGCAGTTCTTC. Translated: CASSLSGSLRTGGNEQFF.

DNA of the CDR3: TGTGCCAGCAGCCTGGACAGGATCAGATCAGGGTACACCTTC. As protein: CASSLDRIRSGYTF. The rearrangement joins TRBV7-2 to TRBJ1-2, with TRBD1 identical over 7 bases. Germline CDR1 is SGHTA and CDR2 is FQGNSA. V trimming: 5 bases; J trimming: 11 bases; junction bases outside the gene matches: 14. The CDR3 loop spans 14 amino acids.

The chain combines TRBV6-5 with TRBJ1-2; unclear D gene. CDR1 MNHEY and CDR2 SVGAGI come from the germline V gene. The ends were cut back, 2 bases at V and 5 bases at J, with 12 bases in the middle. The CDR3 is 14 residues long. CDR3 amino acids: CASSYMRPQYGYTF. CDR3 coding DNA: TGTGCCAGCAGTTACATGCGCCCGCAATATGGCTACACCTTC.

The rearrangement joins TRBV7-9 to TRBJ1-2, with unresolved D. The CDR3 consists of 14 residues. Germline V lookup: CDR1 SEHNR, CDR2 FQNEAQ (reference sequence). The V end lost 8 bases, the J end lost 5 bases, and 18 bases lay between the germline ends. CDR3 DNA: TGTGCCAGCGACTTCGGCGAGCCTCCTTATGGCTACACCTTC. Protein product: CASDFGEPPYGYTF.

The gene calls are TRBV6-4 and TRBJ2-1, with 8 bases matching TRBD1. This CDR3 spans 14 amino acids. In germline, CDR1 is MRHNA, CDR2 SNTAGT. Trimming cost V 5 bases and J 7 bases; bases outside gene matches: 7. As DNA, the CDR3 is TGTGCCAGCAGTACAAGACAGGGGTTGAATGAGCAGTTCTTC. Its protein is CASSTRQGLNEQFF.

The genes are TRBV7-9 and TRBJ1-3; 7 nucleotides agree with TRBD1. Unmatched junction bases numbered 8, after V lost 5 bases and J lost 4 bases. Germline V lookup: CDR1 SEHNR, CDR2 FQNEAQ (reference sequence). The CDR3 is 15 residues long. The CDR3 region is CASSPGQARGNTIYF. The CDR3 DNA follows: TGTGCCAGCAGCCCAGGACAGGCACGGGGAAACACCATATATTTT. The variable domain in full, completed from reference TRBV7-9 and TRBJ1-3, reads DTGVSQNPRHKITKRGQNVTFRCDPISEHNRLYWYRQTLGQGPEFLTYFQNEAQLEKSRLLSDRFSAERPKGSFSTLEIQRTEQGDSAMYLCASSPGQARGNTIYFGEGSWLTVV.

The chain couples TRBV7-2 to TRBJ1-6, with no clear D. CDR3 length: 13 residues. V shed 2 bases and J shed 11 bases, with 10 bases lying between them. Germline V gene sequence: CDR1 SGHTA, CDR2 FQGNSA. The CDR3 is CASSLKQFAPLHF. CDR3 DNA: TGTGCCAGCAGCTTAAAACAGTTCGCACCCCTCCACTTT.